This section outlines one T cell receptor (beta chain) sequence together with its context. Antigen: not known. Germline assignment: CDR1 MNHNS and CDR2 SASEGT. The V end lost 6 bases, the J end lost 6 bases, and 9 bases lay between the germline ends. The CDR3 has 13 amino acids. The data were taken from a study of identical twins. Points from the study as a whole: For cord blood, abundant beta clonotypes had fewer insertions, unlike memory repertoires, which showed none.

TCRdb re-called the 5' RACE reads through MiXCR, storing one row per CDR3 protein. The sample contains approximately 240,000 distinct CDR3 sequences, around an eighth of which appear only once. The source of this sequence is a woman younger than 30 in good health. The material sequenced was memory (CD45RO+) T cells sorted from blood. The chain recombines TRBV6-1 with TRBJ1-6, with D perhaps matching TRBD1 (5 bases). The CDR3 DNA sequence: TGTGCCAGCAGGGGGGGGATTAATTCACCCCTCCACTTT. Residues: CASRGGINSPLHF.